This record concerns one T cell receptor (beta chain) sequence. Its target is unknown. On the day of bone marrow donation, the related graft donor provided peripheral blood. Sequenced by immunoSEQ multiplex PCR; TCRdb stores in-frame clones only, minus some. The table has tens of thousands of clones, 85% to 95% seen once. Germline V gives CDR1 SGHRS, CDR2 YFSETQ. V was clipped by 1 base and J by 6 bases, with 17 bases between them. CDR3 size: 15 residues. This entry comes from a study of T cells after posttransplantation cyclophosphamide. Study findings and constraints: Later blood repertoires were often dominated by clones from the donor CD8+ memory compartment. Skin or GI-infiltrating T cells shared few TRB sequences with blood. TRB clonality was highly associated with recipient CMV seropositivity and reactivation.

This sequence originates from a woman aged 50 to 65 in good health and a related stem cell transplant donor. The chain recombines TRBV5-1 with TRBJ2-7, with D tentatively TRBD1 (6 bases). The sequenced sample was PBMCs. The CDR3 here is CASSLTIKQGPEQYF. In DNA form, the CDR3 reads TGCGCCAGCAGCTTGACCATCAAACAGGGTCCCGAGCAGTACTTC.